Detailed here is one T cell receptor (beta chain). As yet, its antigen is unknown. Generated by immunoSEQ multiplex PCR, the TCRdb table keeps only in-frame clones and is missing some. In the table there are tens of thousands of clones, about four fifths of which are singletons. CDR1 SGHRS and CDR2 YFSETQ come from the germline V gene. This CDR3 is 13 amino acids long. V was trimmed by 4 bases and J by 1 base, leaving 9 bases between them. Stated time point: week 35, safety follow-up. Every single dose of the vaccine, 300 ug of mutant IDH1 20-mer peptide, came with topical imiquimod. These data belong to a study of a mutant IDH1 vaccine in newly diagnosed glioma. Overall study context: Investigators started vaccination 4-6 weeks after radiotherapy alone, or with temozolomide cycles. Of the patients given treatment, roughly 62% were male and about 38% were female, and a mean age of around 38 years was recorded. V12 came at week 35, V13 at week 47.

The sequence was collected from a man aged 35-49 years with glioma. Some clones in this sample may be carry-over from other donors' samples. The V and J genes are TRBV5-1 and TRBJ2-7; D is unresolved. The material sequenced was PBMCs, taken from a glioma patient whose treatment included an IDH1 peptide vaccine. CDR3 amino acids: CASSPGLSYEQYF. In DNA form, the CDR3 reads TGCGCCAGCAGCCCTGGTTTGTCCTACGAGCAGTACTTC.